These T cell receptor beta chains were read from a single sample in a study of T cells in Graves' hyperthyroidism and ophthalmopathy. Each CDR3 protein gets one entry after TCRdb re-called the multiplex PCR reads with MiXCR. The repertoire includes approximately 560,000 distinct CDR3 sequences, about 45% of them detected once, and 8.2% sits in the top ten. The sample consisted of peripheral blood or thyroid tissue (not recorded which). Receptors originate from a woman younger than 30 with Graves' hyperthyroidism. CDR3s include the opening cysteine and the closing phenylalanine or tryptophan. The D gene is left open where the match is weak. Some rows mark clone size as missing; the rest say once, few, many or name a class of expanded clone.

D	V	size	J	CDR3	DNA
-	TRBV6-5	-	TRBJ1-5	CARTGTYSNQPQHF	TGTGCCAGGACAGGTACTTATAGCAATCAGCCCCAGCATTTT
TRBD1	TRBV2	-	TRBJ1-1	CASPGQRNTEAFF	TGTGCCAGCCCGGGACAGCGGAACACTGAAGCTTTCTTT
TRBD1	TRBV20-1	-	TRBJ2-7	CSAWEPGTGGYEQYF	TGCAGTGCTTGGGAGCCCGGGACAGGGGGCTACGAGCAGTACTTC
TRBD1	TRBV24-1	once	TRBJ1-6	CATSVGTAVYNSPLHF	TGTGCCACCAGTGTCGGGACAGCAGTCTATAATTCACCCCTCCACTTT
-	TRBV20-1	many	TRBJ1-1	CSAPGNTEAFF	TGCAGTGCTCCCGGGAACACTGAAGCTTTCTTT
-	TRBV12-5	-	TRBJ1-1	CASGMTLNTEAFF	TGTGCTAGTGGTATGACCCTGAACACTGAAGCTTTCTTT
-	TRBV6-6	-	TRBJ1-1	CASSYSNAYLFF	TGTGCCAGCAGTTACTCGAACGCCTACCTGTTCTTT
TRBD1	TRBV25-1	-	TRBJ1-2	CASSETGTGDYGYTF	TGTGCCAGCAGTGAAACCGGGACAGGGGACTATGGCTACACCTTC
-	TRBV29-1	-	TRBJ1-4	CSVAHGKDEKLFF	TGCAGCGTAGCTCACGGGAAGGATGAAAAACTGTTTTTT
TRBD1	TRBV7-8	-	TRBJ2-5	CASSLWAGGPGTQYF	TGTGCCAGCAGCTTATGGGCAGGGGGCCCAGGGACCCAGTACTTC